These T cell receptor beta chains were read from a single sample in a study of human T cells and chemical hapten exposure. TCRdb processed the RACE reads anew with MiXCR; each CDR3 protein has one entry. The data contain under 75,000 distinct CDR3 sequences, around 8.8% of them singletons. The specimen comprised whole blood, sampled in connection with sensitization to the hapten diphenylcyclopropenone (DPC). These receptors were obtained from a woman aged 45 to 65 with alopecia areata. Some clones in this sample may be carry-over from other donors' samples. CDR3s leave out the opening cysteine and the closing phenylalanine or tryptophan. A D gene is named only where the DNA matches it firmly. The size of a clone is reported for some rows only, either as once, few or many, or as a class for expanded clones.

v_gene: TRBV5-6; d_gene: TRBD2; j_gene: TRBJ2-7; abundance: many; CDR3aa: ASSFAGGNEQY
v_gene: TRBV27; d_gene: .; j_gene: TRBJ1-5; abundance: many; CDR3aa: ASSFGGLGLGQPQH
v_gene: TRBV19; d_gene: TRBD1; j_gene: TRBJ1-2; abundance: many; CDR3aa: ASATGVRIGGYT
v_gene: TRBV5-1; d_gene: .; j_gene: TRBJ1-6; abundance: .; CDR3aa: ASSLGGARESPLH
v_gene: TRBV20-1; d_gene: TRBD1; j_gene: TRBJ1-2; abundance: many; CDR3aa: SARVQQGARGYT
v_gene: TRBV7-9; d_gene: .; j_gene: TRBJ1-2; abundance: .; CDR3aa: ASSLDGYT
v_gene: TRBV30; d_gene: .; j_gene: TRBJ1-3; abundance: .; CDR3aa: AWSVQSGNTIY
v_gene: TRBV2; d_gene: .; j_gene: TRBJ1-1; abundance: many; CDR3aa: ASSDSGTNTEAF
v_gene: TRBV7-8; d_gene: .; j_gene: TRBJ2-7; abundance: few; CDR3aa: ASSPDYRQY
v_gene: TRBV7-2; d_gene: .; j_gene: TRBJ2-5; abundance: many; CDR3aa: ASSLVTRGGETQY
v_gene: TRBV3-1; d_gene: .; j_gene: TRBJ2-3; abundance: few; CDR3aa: ASSPQGGSTDTQY
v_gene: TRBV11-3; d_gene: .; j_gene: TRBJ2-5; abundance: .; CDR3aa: ASSVGTGEETQY
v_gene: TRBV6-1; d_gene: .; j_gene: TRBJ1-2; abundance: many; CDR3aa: ASSEGRGSANYGYT
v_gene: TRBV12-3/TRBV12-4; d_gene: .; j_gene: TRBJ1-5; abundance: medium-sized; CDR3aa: ASSLTRDQPQH
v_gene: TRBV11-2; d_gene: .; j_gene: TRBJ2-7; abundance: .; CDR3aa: ASSSRGDEQY
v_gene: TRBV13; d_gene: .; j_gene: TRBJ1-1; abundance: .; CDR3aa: ASSPRGGEAF
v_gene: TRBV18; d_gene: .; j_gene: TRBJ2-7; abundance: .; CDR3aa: ASSPPVVGSSYEQY
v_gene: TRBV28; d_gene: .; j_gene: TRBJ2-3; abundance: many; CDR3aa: ASTLGAGDTQY
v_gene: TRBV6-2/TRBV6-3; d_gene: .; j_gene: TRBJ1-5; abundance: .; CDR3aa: ASSQANQPQH
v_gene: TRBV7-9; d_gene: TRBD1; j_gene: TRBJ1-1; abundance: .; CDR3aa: ASSGQGVQSTEAF
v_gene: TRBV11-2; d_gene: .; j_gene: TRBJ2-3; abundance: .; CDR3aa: ASSLVRGRTDTQY
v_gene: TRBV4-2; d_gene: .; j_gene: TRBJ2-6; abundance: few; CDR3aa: ASSQVAKTGANVLT
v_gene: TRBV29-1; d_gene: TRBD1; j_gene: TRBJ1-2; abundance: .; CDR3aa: SGTGTGGAGGYT
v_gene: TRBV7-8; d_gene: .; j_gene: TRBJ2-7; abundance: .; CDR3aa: ASSPGPDYEQY
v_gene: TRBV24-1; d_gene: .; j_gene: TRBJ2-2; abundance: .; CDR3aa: ATSDFSGELF
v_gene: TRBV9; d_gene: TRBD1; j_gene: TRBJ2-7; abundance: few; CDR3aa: ASSVGTGDYEQY
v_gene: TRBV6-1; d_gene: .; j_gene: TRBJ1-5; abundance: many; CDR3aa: ASSEQRYSNQPQH
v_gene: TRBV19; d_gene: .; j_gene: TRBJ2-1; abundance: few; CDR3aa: ASSSRVAEQF
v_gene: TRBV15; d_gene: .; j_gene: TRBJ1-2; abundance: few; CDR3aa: ATREMGVKPGGYT
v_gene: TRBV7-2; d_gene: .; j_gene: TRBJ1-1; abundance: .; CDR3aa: ASILTSGTRAF
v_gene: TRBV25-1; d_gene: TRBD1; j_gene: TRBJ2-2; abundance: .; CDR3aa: ASSHRDRNTGELF
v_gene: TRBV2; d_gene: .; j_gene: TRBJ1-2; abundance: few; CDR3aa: ASDGAPYGYT
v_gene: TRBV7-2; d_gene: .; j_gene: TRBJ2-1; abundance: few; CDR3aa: ASSLDRVASEQF
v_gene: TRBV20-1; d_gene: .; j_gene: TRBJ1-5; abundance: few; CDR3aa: SARSRGSSKKGNQPQH
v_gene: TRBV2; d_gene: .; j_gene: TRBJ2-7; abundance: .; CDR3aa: ASSPNAGAGEQY
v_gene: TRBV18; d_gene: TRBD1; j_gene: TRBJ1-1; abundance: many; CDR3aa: ASSPVGTEVLTEAF
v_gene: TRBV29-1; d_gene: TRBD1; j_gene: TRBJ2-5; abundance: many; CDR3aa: SVSPRGETQY
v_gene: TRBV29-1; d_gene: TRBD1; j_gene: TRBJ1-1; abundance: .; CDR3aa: SAETGLNTEAF
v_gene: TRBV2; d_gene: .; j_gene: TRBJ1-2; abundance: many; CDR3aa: ASSPDPNGYT
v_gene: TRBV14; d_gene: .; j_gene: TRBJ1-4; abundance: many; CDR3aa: ASSQILFARLF
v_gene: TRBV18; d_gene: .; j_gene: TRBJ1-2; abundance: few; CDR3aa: ASSPRFGDYGYT
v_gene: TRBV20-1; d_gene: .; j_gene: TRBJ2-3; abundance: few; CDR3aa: SARVGLGTDTQY
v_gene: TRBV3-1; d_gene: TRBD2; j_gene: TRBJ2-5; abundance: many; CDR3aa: ASRSTGLAGRNQETQY
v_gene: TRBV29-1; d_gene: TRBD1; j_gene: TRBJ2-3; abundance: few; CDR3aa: SVASGQGATDTQY
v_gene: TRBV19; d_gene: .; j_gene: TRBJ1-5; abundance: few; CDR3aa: ASSLLGGTNQPQH
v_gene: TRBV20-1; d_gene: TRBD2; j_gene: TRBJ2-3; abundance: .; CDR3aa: SARALAGNTDTQY
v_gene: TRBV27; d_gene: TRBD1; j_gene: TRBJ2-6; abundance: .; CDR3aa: ASRPGQISGANVLT